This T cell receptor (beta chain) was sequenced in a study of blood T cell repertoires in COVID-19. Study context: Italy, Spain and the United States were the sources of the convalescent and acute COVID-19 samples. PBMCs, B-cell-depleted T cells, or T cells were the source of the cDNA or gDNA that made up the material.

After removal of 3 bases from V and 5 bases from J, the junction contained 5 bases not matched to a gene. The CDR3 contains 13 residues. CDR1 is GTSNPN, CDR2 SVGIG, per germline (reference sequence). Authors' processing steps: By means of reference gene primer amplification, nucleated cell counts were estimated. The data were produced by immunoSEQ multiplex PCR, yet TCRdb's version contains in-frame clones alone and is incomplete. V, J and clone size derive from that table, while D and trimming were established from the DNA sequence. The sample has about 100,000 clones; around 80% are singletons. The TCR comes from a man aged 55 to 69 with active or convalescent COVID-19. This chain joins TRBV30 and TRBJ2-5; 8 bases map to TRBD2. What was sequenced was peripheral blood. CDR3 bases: TGTGCCTGGAGGCGTAGCGGGGTGGAGACCCAGTACTTC. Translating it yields CAWRRSGVETQYF.